This is a list of T cell receptor beta chains from one sample in a study of blood T cell repertoires in COVID-19. Sequencing used immunoSEQ multiplex PCR; TCRdb keeps in-frame clones, though not all of them. The table shows nearly 300,000 clones, with around 84% occurring only once. What was sequenced was peripheral blood. The receptors derive from a human donor with COVID-19, enrolled during active disease. The donor label of this sample is uncertain. CDR3s include the opening cysteine and the closing phenylalanine or tryptophan. The D gene is left open where the match is weak. Part of the rows lack a size; the others show once, few, many or a class for expanded clones.

d_gene: TRBD2; abundance: many; j_gene: TRBJ2-1; v_gene: TRBV5-1; CDR3nt: TGCGCCAGCAGGCCTACTAGCGGGGTCCACAATGAGCAGTTCTTC; CDR3aa: CASRPTSGVHNEQFF
d_gene: TRBD1; abundance: -; j_gene: TRBJ2-5; v_gene: TRBV10-3; CDR3nt: TGTGCCATCAGTCGGGGACAGGACCAAGAGACCCAGTACTTC; CDR3aa: CAISRGQDQETQYF
d_gene: -; abundance: -; j_gene: TRBJ2-7; v_gene: TRBV5-1; CDR3nt: TGCGCCAGCAGCGAGGATACGCAGGACTTCTACGAGCAGTACTTC; CDR3aa: CASSEDTQDFYEQYF
d_gene: TRBD2; abundance: -; j_gene: TRBJ2-7; v_gene: TRBV11-2; CDR3nt: TGTGCCAGCAGCCCGGGGACTAGCGGGAGTCGGCACGAGCAGTACTTC; CDR3aa: CASSPGTSGSRHEQYF
d_gene: TRBD2; abundance: -; j_gene: TRBJ2-5; v_gene: TRBV5-1; CDR3nt: TGCGCCAGCAGCTTTTTACTAGCGGACCAAGAGACCCAGTACTTC; CDR3aa: CASSFLLADQETQYF
d_gene: -; abundance: -; j_gene: TRBJ1-3; v_gene: TRBV6-6; CDR3nt: TGTGCCAGCAGTTACTCGAGCCATCGCAACACCATATATTTT; CDR3aa: CASSYSSHRNTIYF
d_gene: -; abundance: -; j_gene: TRBJ1-4; v_gene: TRBV7-2; CDR3nt: TGTGCCAGCAGCTCCTCCCCAGGGGCAACTAATGAAAAACTGTTTTTT; CDR3aa: CASSSSPGATNEKLFF
d_gene: -; abundance: once; j_gene: TRBJ2-3; v_gene: TRBV5-1; CDR3nt: TGCGCCAGCAGCTTGTCCCGGGGAGAGGATACGCAGTATTTT; CDR3aa: CASSLSRGEDTQYF
d_gene: -; abundance: -; j_gene: TRBJ1-1; v_gene: TRBV7-2; CDR3nt: TGTGCCAGCAGCTTTAGCGCGCAGAGAGGCACTGAAGCTTTCTTT; CDR3aa: CASSFSAQRGTEAFF
d_gene: TRBD1; abundance: few; j_gene: TRBJ2-3; v_gene: TRBV10-3; CDR3nt: TGTGCCATCAGTGAATCTCCCGGGACAGGGGGACTAGATACGCAGTATTTT; CDR3aa: CAISESPGTGGLDTQYF
d_gene: TRBD2; abundance: -; j_gene: TRBJ2-5; v_gene: TRBV27; CDR3nt: TGTGCCAGCAGCTCTAGCGGGAGGGCCGTTCTTGAGACCCAGTACTTC; CDR3aa: CASSSSGRAVLETQYF
d_gene: TRBD1; abundance: -; j_gene: TRBJ1-4; v_gene: TRBV30; CDR3nt: TGTGCCTGGAGTTTGGACAGGGTGTACGAAAAACTGTTTTTT; CDR3aa: CAWSLDRVYEKLFF
d_gene: -; abundance: -; j_gene: TRBJ1-3; v_gene: TRBV27; CDR3nt: TGTGCCAGCAGTTTATCGTATAAAGGGGCTGGAAACACCATATATTTT; CDR3aa: CASSLSYKGAGNTIYF
d_gene: TRBD2; abundance: -; j_gene: TRBJ2-1; v_gene: TRBV6-5; CDR3nt: TGTGCCAGCAGGGGACTAGCGGGAGGGGATAATGAGCAGTTCTTC; CDR3aa: CASRGLAGGDNEQFF
d_gene: TRBD1; abundance: few; j_gene: TRBJ1-1; v_gene: TRBV20-1; CDR3nt: TGCAGTGCTAGTTCAGGGGGAAACACTGAAGCTTTCTTT; CDR3aa: CSASSGGNTEAFF
d_gene: TRBD1; abundance: -; j_gene: TRBJ1-2; v_gene: TRBV7-8; CDR3nt: TGTGCCAGCAGCATAGTTTGGGACAGATCTTTCGGCTACACCTTC; CDR3aa: CASSIVWDRSFGYTF
d_gene: -; abundance: -; j_gene: TRBJ2-2; v_gene: TRBV7-3; CDR3nt: TGTGCCAGCAGCCCCCCAGCGGGCGTCACCGGGGAGCTGTTTTTT; CDR3aa: CASSPPAGVTGELFF
d_gene: TRBD2; abundance: -; j_gene: TRBJ2-1; v_gene: TRBV15; CDR3nt: TGTGCCACCAGCAGAGATTTAGGGCTAGCGGGAGACCCCCGGAAGGGGTACGGGCAGTTCTTC; CDR3aa: CATSRDLGLAGDPRKGYGQFF
d_gene: TRBD2; abundance: -; j_gene: TRBJ2-7; v_gene: TRBV6-2/TRBV6-3; CDR3nt: TGTGCCAGCAGCCCCCGGACTAGCAGCTACGAGCAGTACTTC; CDR3aa: CASSPRTSSYEQYF
d_gene: -; abundance: -; j_gene: TRBJ2-1; v_gene: TRBV25-1; CDR3nt: TGTGCCAGTAATGCCCGGGGGTTAGGCTACAATGAGCAGTTCTTC; CDR3aa: CASNARGLGYNEQFF
d_gene: -; abundance: -; j_gene: TRBJ2-1; v_gene: TRBV28; CDR3nt: TGTGCCAGCAGTTCCGGACAACTGTTATACAATGAGCAGTTCTTC; CDR3aa: CASSSGQLLYNEQFF
d_gene: TRBD1; abundance: -; j_gene: TRBJ2-3; v_gene: TRBV27; CDR3nt: TGTGCCAGCAGTCTCCGACAGGGGGATACAGATACGCAGTATTTT; CDR3aa: CASSLRQGDTDTQYF
d_gene: TRBD1; abundance: once; j_gene: TRBJ2-1; v_gene: TRBV19; CDR3nt: TGTGCCAGTAGTATAGAGAAGGGGACAGGGCAGTTCTTC; CDR3aa: CASSIEKGTGQFF
d_gene: -; abundance: -; j_gene: TRBJ1-2; v_gene: TRBV2; CDR3nt: TGTGCCAGCAGTCCCGGGACAAGTACTAACTATGGCTACACCTTC; CDR3aa: CASSPGTSTNYGYTF
d_gene: -; abundance: few; j_gene: TRBJ2-1; v_gene: TRBV7-3; CDR3nt: TGTGCCAGCAGCTTAGGAGGGTATGAGCAGTTCTTC; CDR3aa: CASSLGGYEQFF
d_gene: -; abundance: -; j_gene: TRBJ1-4; v_gene: TRBV7-9; CDR3nt: TGTGCCAGCAGCCCGAGAACTGTTGTCGATGAAAAACTGTTTTTT; CDR3aa: CASSPRTVVDEKLFF
d_gene: TRBD1; abundance: -; j_gene: TRBJ2-6; v_gene: TRBV28; CDR3nt: TGTGCCAGCAGGAGACAGGGGTCCTCTGGGGCCAACGTCCTGACTTTC; CDR3aa: CASRRQGSSGANVLTF
d_gene: -; abundance: -; j_gene: TRBJ2-5; v_gene: TRBV4-2; CDR3nt: TGTGCCAGCAGCCAGGTAGTCGGTCAAGAGACCCAGTACTTC; CDR3aa: CASSQVVGQETQYF
d_gene: TRBD2; abundance: -; j_gene: TRBJ2-7; v_gene: TRBV3-1/TRBV3-2; CDR3nt: TGTGCCAGCAGCCATGTTACCGGGAGGTCCCGGGATTACGAGCAGTACTTC; CDR3aa: CASSHVTGRSRDYEQYF
d_gene: -; abundance: -; j_gene: TRBJ2-1; v_gene: TRBV5-1; CDR3nt: TGCGCCAGCAGCGATGGTGCTCAGTCGAATGAGCAGTTCTTC; CDR3aa: CASSDGAQSNEQFF
d_gene: -; abundance: -; j_gene: TRBJ2-7; v_gene: TRBV3-1/TRBV3-2; CDR3nt: TGTGCCAGCAGCCAAGCGGCGGGACCCTCCTACGAGCAGTACTTC; CDR3aa: CASSQAAGPSYEQYF
d_gene: -; abundance: -; j_gene: TRBJ1-3; v_gene: TRBV6-5; CDR3nt: TGTGCCAGCAGTTACTCGAGCCGATTCTCTGGAAACACCATATATTTT; CDR3aa: CASSYSSRFSGNTIYF
d_gene: TRBD2; abundance: once; j_gene: TRBJ2-7; v_gene: TRBV4-1; CDR3nt: TGCGCCAGCAGCCGGGGGGGTGCTAGCGACCACGAGCAGTACTTC; CDR3aa: CASSRGGASDHEQYF
d_gene: -; abundance: -; j_gene: TRBJ2-2; v_gene: TRBV3-1/TRBV3-2; CDR3nt: TGTGCCAGCAGCCAAGTCTATCACACCGGGGAGCTGTTTTTT; CDR3aa: CASSQVYHTGELFF
d_gene: TRBD1; abundance: -; j_gene: TRBJ1-5; v_gene: TRBV3-1/TRBV3-2; CDR3nt: TGTGCCAGCAGCCAAGATGGGGCAGGGGGCTTGGGTCAGCCCCAGCATTTT; CDR3aa: CASSQDGAGGLGQPQHF
d_gene: -; abundance: -; j_gene: TRBJ1-1; v_gene: TRBV18; CDR3nt: TGTGCCAGCTCATCCAATACCCCCCAGACAGTGAACACTGAAGCTTTCTTT; CDR3aa: CASSSNTPQTVNTEAFF
d_gene: -; abundance: -; j_gene: TRBJ2-3; v_gene: TRBV28; CDR3nt: TGTGCCAGCAGTTTAAACCGAAATCTAGTCACAGATACGCAGTATTTT; CDR3aa: CASSLNRNLVTDTQYF
d_gene: -; abundance: -; j_gene: TRBJ2-7; v_gene: TRBV2; CDR3nt: TGTGCCAGCAGTGGAACAGGGTACGAGCAGTACTTC; CDR3aa: CASSGTGYEQYF
d_gene: TRBD1; abundance: -; j_gene: TRBJ2-3; v_gene: TRBV18; CDR3nt: TGTGCCAGCTTACGCCCGGGACAGGGTGCAGATACGCAGTATTTT; CDR3aa: CASLRPGQGADTQYF
d_gene: TRBD1; abundance: -; j_gene: TRBJ1-3; v_gene: TRBV6-5; CDR3nt: TGTGCCAGCAGGGCGGGACAGCTCCAGGTCGCCATATATTTT; CDR3aa: CASRAGQLQVAIYF
d_gene: TRBD1; abundance: -; j_gene: TRBJ2-7; v_gene: TRBV5-1; CDR3nt: TGCGCCAGCAGCTTGGAACCCACAGGGGGATTACCGTACTTC; CDR3aa: CASSLEPTGGLPYF
d_gene: -; abundance: -; j_gene: TRBJ1-2; v_gene: TRBV19; CDR3nt: TGTGCCAGTACCCGGGGCAGGGGAGCCTATGGCTACACCTTC; CDR3aa: CASTRGRGAYGYTF
d_gene: -; abundance: -; j_gene: TRBJ2-3; v_gene: TRBV2; CDR3nt: TGTGCCAGCAGTGACAGGAGGAACACAGATACGCAGTATTTT; CDR3aa: CASSDRRNTDTQYF
d_gene: -; abundance: -; j_gene: TRBJ1-4; v_gene: TRBV5-1; CDR3nt: TGCGCCAGCAGCTTGGGCGGGGGATATAATGAAAAACTGTTTTTT; CDR3aa: CASSLGGGYNEKLFF
d_gene: TRBD2; abundance: -; j_gene: TRBJ2-2; v_gene: TRBV6-1; CDR3nt: TGTGCCAGCAGTGAAACCTTGCGGGGGGCGAACACCGGGGAGCTGTTTTTT; CDR3aa: CASSETLRGANTGELFF
d_gene: TRBD1; abundance: -; j_gene: TRBJ1-2; v_gene: TRBV7-2; CDR3nt: TGTGCCAGCAGCTCTCAGACAGGGGACTATGGCTACACCTTC; CDR3aa: CASSSQTGDYGYTF
d_gene: TRBD2; abundance: -; j_gene: TRBJ2-7; v_gene: TRBV19; CDR3nt: TGTGCCAGTAGTATCTTGAGCGGGAGAATCTACGAGCAGTACTTC; CDR3aa: CASSILSGRIYEQYF
d_gene: -; abundance: -; j_gene: TRBJ1-1; v_gene: TRBV5-1; CDR3nt: TGCGCCAGCCCTTACACGGGGTTGGACACTGAAGCTTTCTTT; CDR3aa: CASPYTGLDTEAFF
d_gene: -; abundance: -; j_gene: TRBJ1-5; v_gene: TRBV30; CDR3nt: TGTGCCTGGAGTGTATGGGGGGGCAATCAGCCCCAGCATTTT; CDR3aa: CAWSVWGGNQPQHF
d_gene: TRBD1; abundance: -; j_gene: TRBJ1-1; v_gene: TRBV29-1; CDR3nt: TGCAGCGTTGAGGTCAGGGGGCGGATGAGCACTGAAGCTTTCTTT; CDR3aa: CSVEVRGRMSTEAFF
d_gene: TRBD1; abundance: -; j_gene: TRBJ2-1; v_gene: TRBV3-1/TRBV3-2; CDR3nt: TGTGCCAGCAGCCGGACAGGGATCAATGAGCAGTTCTTC; CDR3aa: CASSRTGINEQFF
d_gene: TRBD2; abundance: -; j_gene: TRBJ2-1; v_gene: TRBV7-2; CDR3nt: TGTGCCAGCAGCTCTCCGGGACTAGCGGGAGGTTACAATGAGCAGTTCTTC; CDR3aa: CASSSPGLAGGYNEQFF
d_gene: -; abundance: once; j_gene: TRBJ2-6; v_gene: TRBV3-1/TRBV3-2; CDR3nt: TGTGCCAGCAGCCAAGAGATGGGGAGCGGGGCCAACGTCCTGACTTTC; CDR3aa: CASSQEMGSGANVLTF
d_gene: TRBD1; abundance: -; j_gene: TRBJ2-7; v_gene: TRBV14; CDR3nt: TGTGCCAGCAGCTTTGGACAGGGGGAAACCTACGAGCAGTACTTC; CDR3aa: CASSFGQGETYEQYF
d_gene: -; abundance: -; j_gene: TRBJ1-1; v_gene: TRBV12-3/TRBV12-4; CDR3nt: TGTGCCAGCAGTTTAGCGCGGGGGTCTGAAGCTTTCTTT; CDR3aa: CASSLARGSEAFF
d_gene: -; abundance: -; j_gene: TRBJ2-3; v_gene: TRBV10-2; CDR3nt: TGCGCCAGCAGTTTCACGACTGTCACAGATACGCAGTATTTT; CDR3aa: CASSFTTVTDTQYF
d_gene: -; abundance: -; j_gene: TRBJ1-2; v_gene: TRBV18; CDR3nt: TGTGCCAGCTCGCCCGACAGGCTCGGCTATGGCTACACCTTC; CDR3aa: CASSPDRLGYGYTF